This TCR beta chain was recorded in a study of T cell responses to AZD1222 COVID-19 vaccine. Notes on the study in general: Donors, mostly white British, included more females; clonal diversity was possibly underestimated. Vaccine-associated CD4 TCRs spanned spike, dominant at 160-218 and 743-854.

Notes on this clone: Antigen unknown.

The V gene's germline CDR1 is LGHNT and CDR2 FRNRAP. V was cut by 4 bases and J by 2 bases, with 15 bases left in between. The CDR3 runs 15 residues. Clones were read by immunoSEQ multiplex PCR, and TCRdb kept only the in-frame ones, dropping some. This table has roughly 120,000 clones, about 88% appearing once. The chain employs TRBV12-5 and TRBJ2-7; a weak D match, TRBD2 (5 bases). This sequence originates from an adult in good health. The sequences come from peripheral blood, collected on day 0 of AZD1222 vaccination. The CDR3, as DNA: TGTGCTAGTGGTTCCTCGGGGAGAATAGCCTACGAGCAGTACTTC. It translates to CASGSSGRIAYEQYF.